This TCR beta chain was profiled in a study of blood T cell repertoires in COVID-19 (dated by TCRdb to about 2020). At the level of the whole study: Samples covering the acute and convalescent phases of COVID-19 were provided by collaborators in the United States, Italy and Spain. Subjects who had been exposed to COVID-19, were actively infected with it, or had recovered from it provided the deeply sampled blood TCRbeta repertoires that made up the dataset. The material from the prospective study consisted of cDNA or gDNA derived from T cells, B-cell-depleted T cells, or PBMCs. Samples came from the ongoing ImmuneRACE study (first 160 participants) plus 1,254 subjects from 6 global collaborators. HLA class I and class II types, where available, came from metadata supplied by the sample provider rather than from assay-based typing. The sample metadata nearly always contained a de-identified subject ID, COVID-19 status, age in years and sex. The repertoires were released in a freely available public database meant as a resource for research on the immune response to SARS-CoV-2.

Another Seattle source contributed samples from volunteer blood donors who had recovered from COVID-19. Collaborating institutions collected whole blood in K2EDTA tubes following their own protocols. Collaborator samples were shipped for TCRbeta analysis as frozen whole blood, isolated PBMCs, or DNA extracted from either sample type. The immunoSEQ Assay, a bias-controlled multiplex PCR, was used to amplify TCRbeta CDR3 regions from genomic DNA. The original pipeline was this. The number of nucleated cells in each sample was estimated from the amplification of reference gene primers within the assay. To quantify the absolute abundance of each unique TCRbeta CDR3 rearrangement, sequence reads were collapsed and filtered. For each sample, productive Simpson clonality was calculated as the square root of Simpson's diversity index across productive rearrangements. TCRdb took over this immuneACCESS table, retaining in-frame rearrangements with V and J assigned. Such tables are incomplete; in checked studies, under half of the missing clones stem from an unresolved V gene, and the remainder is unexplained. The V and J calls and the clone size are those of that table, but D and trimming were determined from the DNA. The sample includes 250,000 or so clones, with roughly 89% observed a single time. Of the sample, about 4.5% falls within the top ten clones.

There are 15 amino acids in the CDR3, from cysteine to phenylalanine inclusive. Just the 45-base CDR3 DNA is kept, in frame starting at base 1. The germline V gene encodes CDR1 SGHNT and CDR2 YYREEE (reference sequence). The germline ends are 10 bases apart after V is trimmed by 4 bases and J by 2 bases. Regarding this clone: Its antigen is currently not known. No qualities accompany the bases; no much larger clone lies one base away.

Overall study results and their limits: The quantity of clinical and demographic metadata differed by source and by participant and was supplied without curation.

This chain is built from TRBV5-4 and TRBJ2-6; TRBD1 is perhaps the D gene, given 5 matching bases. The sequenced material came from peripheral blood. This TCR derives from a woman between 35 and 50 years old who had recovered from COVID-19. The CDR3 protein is CASSGSGTGANVLTF. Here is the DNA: TGTGCCAGCAGCGGATCAGGGACTGGGGCCAACGTCCTGACTTTC.